A single sample gave rise to the 24 T cell receptor beta chains below, sequenced in a study of early T cells in non-severe SARS-CoV-2 infection. TCRdb independently ran MiXCR on the 5' RACE reads; one entry per CDR3 protein. This sample has approximately 20,000 distinct CDR3 sequences, with more than 4% found just once. Specimen: whole blood. The receptors come from an adult who was a healthcare worker with PCR-confirmed SARS-CoV-2 infection or an uninfected control (not recorded which).

This clonotype was picked up many times. The rearrangement links TRBV12-3 or TRBV12-4 to TRBJ1-1, with TRBD1 matching 7 bases. The CDR3 consists of 14 residues. V gave up 4 bases and J gave up 7 bases; unmatched junction bases: 9. CDR3 DNA: TGTGCCAGCAGTTCCAAGGCCTCAGGGGGTGAAGCTTTCTTT. Encoded protein: CASSSKASGGEAFF.

This chain joins TRBV5-1 and TRBJ2-4; D uncertain. Germline-derived CDR1 and CDR2 are SGHRS and YFSETQ. The CDR3 is 16 amino acids. V lost 0 bases and J lost 1, with 11 bases in between. The CDR3 nucleotides read TGCGCCAGCAGCTTGGGACTCCACCCGGCCAAAAACATTCAGTACTTC. It is translated as CASSLGLHPAKNIQYF.

This clonotype was seen a few times. The genes are TRBV11-2 and TRBJ2-1; D call uncertain. The CDR3 contains 12 residues. V dropped 0 bases and J dropped 9 bases, with 6 bases sitting between them. Germline V gene sequence: CDR1 SGHAT, CDR2 FQNNGV. CDR3 amino acids: CASSLDRVEQFF. The CDR3, as DNA: TGTGCCAGCAGCTTAGATAGGGTTGAGCAGTTCTTC.

This clonotype was counted many times. V is TRBV6-1 and J is TRBJ2-5, with D perhaps given as TRBD1 or TRBD2 (6 bases each). The CDR3 is 15 residues long. V lost 5 bases to trimming and J lost 5 bases, with 18 bases between them. Germline V gene lookup returns CDR1 MNHNS and CDR2 SASEGT. The CDR3 DNA sequence: TGTGCCAGCAGTTACTACCCAGGGGCGGGGGAGACCCAGTACTTC. Translation: CASSYYPGAGETQYF.

This clonotype is medium-sized within its sample. The J gene is TRBJ1-5, the V gene TRBV7-2; D gene uncertain. V was cut by 2 bases and J by 3 bases, with 8 bases left in between. The length of the CDR3 is 14 residues. Germline V gene data show CDR1 as SGHTA and CDR2 as FQGNSA. The CDR3 is CASSLTGNNQPQHF. CDR3 nucleotides: TGTGCCAGCAGCTTAACGGGAAACAATCAGCCCCAGCATTTT.

This clonotype was counted only a few times. This chain uses TRBV7-2 with TRBJ2-1; no definite D call. This CDR3 is 15 amino acids long. The V end was cut by 3 bases, the J end by 5 bases, with 14 bases between. The germline V gene has CDR1 SGHTA and CDR2 FQGNSA. For the CDR3, the DNA is TGTGCCAGCAGCTTTCGGTATCCAGCCCACAATGAGCAGTTCTTC. Residues: CASSFRYPAHNEQFF.

In its sample, this clonotype was seen many times. The chain links TRBV19 to TRBJ1-2; D not resolved. Germline-derived CDR1 and CDR2 are LNHDA and SQIVND (reference sequence). CDR3 length: 14 amino acids. Trimming removed 3 bases at V and 6 bases at J, with 14 bases between. The CDR3 reads CASSMSLVADGYTF. The DNA of the CDR3 is TGTGCCAGTAGTATGAGTCTGGTGGCGGATGGCTACACCTTC.

In this sample, this clonotype turned up many times. The chain has TRBV4-3 and TRBJ2-5, with D maybe TRBD1 (9 bases). Germline V gene data show CDR1 as LGHNA and CDR2 as YSLEER. V shed 5 bases and J shed 5 bases, with 18 bases lying between them. This CDR3 region has 15 residues. CDR3 sequence reads: CASSSDRGGRETQYF. The CDR3 nucleotides read TGCGCCAGCAGCTCGGACAGGGGCGGGAGGGAGACCCAGTACTTC.

There are many counts of this clonotype. V gene TRBV2 combines with J gene TRBJ2-1, with D possibly TRBD1 on 5 matching bases. This CDR3 is 14 amino acids long. In germline, CDR1 is SNHLY, CDR2 FYNNEI. The V end lost 5 bases, the J end lost 9 bases, and 17 bases lay between the germline ends. The CDR3 region has the DNA TGTGCCAGCAGTCAGACAGACCAGAGACTTGAGCAGTTCTTC. Translation gives CASSQTDQRLEQFF.

At least ten counts were recorded for this clonotype. The CDR3 reads CASSQDRVGQGVRNYGYTF. CDR3 sequence (DNA): TGCGCCAGCAGCCAAGATCGCGTAGGACAGGGGGTAAGGAACTATGGCTACACCTTC. This chain joins TRBV4-3 and TRBJ1-2, with 10 bases that match TRBD1. CDR1 is LGHNA and CDR2 is YSLEER in the germline V gene. This CDR3 is 19 amino acids long. The V and J ends lost 0 bases and 2 bases, in that order; junction bases with no gene match: 12.

This clonotype has ten or more counts. This rearrangement joins TRBV6-1 to TRBJ2-3; D may correspond to TRBD1 or TRBD2 (5 bases each). Germline assignment: CDR1 MNHNS and CDR2 SASEGT. This CDR3 contains 17 residues. V lost 3 bases and J 4 bases, leaving 20 bases between the germline ends. CDR3 protein: CASSDYLGAPPSDTQYF. The DNA of the CDR3 is TGTGCCAGCAGTGATTACCTCGGGGCTCCCCCGTCAGATACGCAGTATTTT.

The sample holds many counts of this clonotype. V is TRBV29-1 and J is TRBJ2-5; TRBD1 matches 9 bases. Per the germline V gene, CDR1 is SQVTM and CDR2 is ANQGSEA. The CDR3 is 11 residues long. DNA for the CDR3: TGCAGGGCGGACAGGGGAGAGACCCAGTACTTC. Translated: CRADRGETQYF.

The CDR3 loop reads CASSHEGLMNTEAFF. The CDR3 DNA is TGTGCCAGCAGCCACGAGGGCCTGATGAACACTGAAGCTTTCTTT. The genes are TRBV3-1 and TRBJ1-1; no clear D gene. The germline V and J ends were trimmed by 3 bases and 0 bases, with 11 bases remaining between them. Germline CDR1 is LGHDT and CDR2 is YNNKEL (reference sequence). The CDR3 spans 15 residues.

The table lists this clonotype with many counts. The junction departs from the called germline gene at one end, perhaps through a read error. The rearrangement uses TRBV3-1 and TRBJ2-5; no clear D gene. The CDR3 sequence is 14 residues long. Looked up from germline, CDR1 is LGHDT and CDR2 is YNNKEL (reference sequence). CDR3 residues: CASSQGWLEESQYF. The CDR3 DNA follows: TGTGCCAGCAGCCAAGGGTGGCTGGAAGAGTCCCAGTACTTC.

In its sample, this clonotype was seen many times. The rearrangement joins TRBV5-6 to TRBJ2-1, with D perhaps TRBD2 (5 bases). Trimming removed 3 bases at V and 14 bases at J, with 18 bases between. Germline CDR1 is SGHDT and CDR2 is YYEEEE. This CDR3 comprises 13 residues. The DNA of the CDR3 is TGTGCCAGCAGCTCCCTGGGAGATGACGGGGAGTTCTTC. It is translated as CASSSLGDDGEFF.

The sample holds many counts of this clonotype. The V call is TRBV2, the J call TRBJ2-2; 9 positions match TRBD1. CDR1 SNHLY and CDR2 FYNNEI come from the germline V gene. The ends lost 10 bases at V and 0 bases at J; junction bases unmatched: 15. This CDR3 is built from 18 residues. Here the CDR3 DNA reads TGTGCCACCGCCGGACAGGGGATTATGAGGGCGAACACCGGGGAGCTGTTTTTT. Protein sequence: CATAGQGIMRANTGELFF.

This clonotype was picked up many times. The CDR3 sequence: CASSPEVADTQYF. The CDR3 coding sequence is TGTGCCAGCAGCCCCGAGGTTGCGGATACGCAGTATTTT. The J gene is TRBJ2-3, the V gene TRBV7-6; D is uncertain. Trimming shortened V by 5 bases and J by 6 bases, and 12 bases separated the two germline ends. Germline V gene sequence: CDR1 SGHVS, CDR2 FNYEAQ. The CDR3 extends over 13 amino acids. Together with reference TRBV7-6 and TRBJ2-3, the CDR3 gives the full variable domain: GAGVSQSPRYKVTKRGQDVALRCDPISGHVSLYWYRQALGQGPEFLTYFNYEAQQDKSGLPNDRFSAERPEGSISTLTIQRTEQRDSAMYRCASSPEVADTQYFGPGTRLTVL.

V and J are TRBV12-3 or TRBV12-4 and TRBJ1-1; tentative D call: TRBD1 (5 bases). CDR3 length: 14 amino acids. The ends were cut back, 6 bases at V and 1 base at J, with 12 bases in the middle. The CDR3 bases are TGTGCCAGCAGATTGGCCGGGGCGAACACTGAAGCTTTCTTT. This encodes CASRLAGANTEAFF.

This clonotype was recorded at least ten times. This rearrangement joins TRBV6-5 to TRBJ2-7; TRBD1 matches at 7 bases. The V segment lost 0 bases and the J segment 2 bases; nucleotides outside the gene matches: 7. The CDR3 consists of 16 residues. CDR1 and CDR2 (germline): MNHEY, SVGAGI. The CDR3 spells CASSYSRQGGPYEQYF. The CDR3 region has the DNA TGTGCCAGCAGTTACTCGAGACAGGGCGGTCCCTACGAGCAGTACTTC.

This clonotype was counted at least ten times. This chain links TRBV6-1 with TRBJ1-4; D is perhaps TRBD1 (6 bases). Germline V gene sequence: CDR1 MNHNS, CDR2 SASEGT. The CDR3 length is 13 residues. Trimming took off 8 bases at V and 5 bases at J, with 12 bases between the two ends. The CDR3 loop is CASEQGGNEKLFF. CDR3 coding DNA: TGTGCCAGCGAACAGGGAGGGAATGAAAAACTGTTTTTT.

Worth noting for this clonotype: A much larger clone sits a single nucleotide away, making a read error possible. V gene TRBV11-2 combines with J gene TRBJ2-4, with 9 bases matching TRBD1. Germline-derived CDR1 and CDR2 are SGHAT and FQNNGV. The CDR3 consists of 15 residues. CDR3 sequence: CASSPRTGAKIIQYF. The CDR3 DNA sequence: TGTGCCAGCAGCCCACGGACAGGGGCCAAAATCATTCAGTACTTC.

This clonotype was found many times. V and J are TRBV25-1 and TRBJ1-1; tentatively, D is TRBD1 (5 bases). V was cut by 1 base and J by 1 base, with 10 bases left in between. The CDR3 is made up of 15 amino acids. Germline V lookup: CDR1 MGHDK, CDR2 SYGVNS. The CDR3 loop reads CASSESLGPNTEAFF. DNA of the CDR3: TGTGCCAGCAGTGAATCTCTGGGGCCGAACACTGAAGCTTTCTTT.

This clonotype was observed at least ten times. This CDR3 reads CASSLTQGGSSPLHF. For the CDR3, the DNA is TGCGCCAGCAGCTTGACTCAGGGGGGTAGCTCACCCCTCCACTTT. The chain uses TRBV5-1 and TRBJ1-6; TRBD1 matches at 7 bases. Trimming cost V 1 base and J 10 bases; bases outside gene matches: 8. Germline CDR1 is SGHRS and CDR2 is YFSETQ. The CDR3 covers 15 residues.

In its sample, this clonotype was seen a few times. The J gene is TRBJ2-7, the V gene TRBV20-1, with D possibly TRBD2 on 6 matching bases. The CDR3 has 14 amino acids. In germline, CDR1 is DFQATT, CDR2 SNEGSKA (reference sequence). DNA of the CDR3: TGCAGGCGATATTGGGGGGTTAGCTCCTACGAGCAGTACTTC. Its translation is CRRYWGVSSYEQYF.